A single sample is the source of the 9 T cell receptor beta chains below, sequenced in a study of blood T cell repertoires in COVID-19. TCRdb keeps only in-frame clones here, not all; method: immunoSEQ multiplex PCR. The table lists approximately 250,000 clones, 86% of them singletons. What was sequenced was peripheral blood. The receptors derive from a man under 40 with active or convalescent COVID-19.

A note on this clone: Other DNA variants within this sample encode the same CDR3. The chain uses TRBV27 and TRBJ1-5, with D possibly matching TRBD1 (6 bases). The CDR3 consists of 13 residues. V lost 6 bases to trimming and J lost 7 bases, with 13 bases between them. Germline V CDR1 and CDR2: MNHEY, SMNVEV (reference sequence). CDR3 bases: TGTGCCAGCAGCGGTACGGGGGGCCAGCCCCAGCATTTT. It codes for CASSGTGGQPQHF.

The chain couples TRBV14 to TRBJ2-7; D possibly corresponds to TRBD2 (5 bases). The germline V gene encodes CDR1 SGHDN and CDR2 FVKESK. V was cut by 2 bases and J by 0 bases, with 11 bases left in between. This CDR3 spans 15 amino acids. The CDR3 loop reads CASSQLGESSYEQYF. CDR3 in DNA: TGTGCCAGCAGCCAACTTGGGGAGAGCTCCTACGAGCAGTACTTC.

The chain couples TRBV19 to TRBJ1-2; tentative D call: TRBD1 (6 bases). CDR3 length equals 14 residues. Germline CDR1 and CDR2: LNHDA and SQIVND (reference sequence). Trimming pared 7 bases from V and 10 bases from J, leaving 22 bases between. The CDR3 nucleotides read TGTGCCAGTATTCCGTCAGGGGCTGAGTCGGTCTACACCTTC. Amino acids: CASIPSGAESVYTF.

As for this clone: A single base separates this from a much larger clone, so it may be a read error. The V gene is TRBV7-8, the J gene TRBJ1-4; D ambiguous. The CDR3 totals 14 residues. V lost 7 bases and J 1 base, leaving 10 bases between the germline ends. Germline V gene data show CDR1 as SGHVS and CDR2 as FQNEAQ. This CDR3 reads CASMSLLTNEKLFF. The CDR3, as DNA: TGTGCCAGCATGAGTCTCTTAACTAATGAAAAACTGTTTTTT.

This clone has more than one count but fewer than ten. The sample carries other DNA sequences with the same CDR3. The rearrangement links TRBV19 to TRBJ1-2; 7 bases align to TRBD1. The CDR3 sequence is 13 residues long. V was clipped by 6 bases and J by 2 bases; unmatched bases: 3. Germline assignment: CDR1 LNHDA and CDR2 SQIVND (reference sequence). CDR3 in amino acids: CASSKQGNYGYTF. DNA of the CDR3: TGTGCCAGTAGCAAACAGGGGAACTATGGCTACACCTTC. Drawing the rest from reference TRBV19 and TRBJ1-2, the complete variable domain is DGGITQSPKYLFRKEGQNVTLSCEQNLNHDAMYWYRQDPGQGLRLIYYSQIVNDFQKGDIAEGYSVSREKKESFPLTVTSAQKNPTAFYLCASSKQGNYGYTFGSGTRLTVV.

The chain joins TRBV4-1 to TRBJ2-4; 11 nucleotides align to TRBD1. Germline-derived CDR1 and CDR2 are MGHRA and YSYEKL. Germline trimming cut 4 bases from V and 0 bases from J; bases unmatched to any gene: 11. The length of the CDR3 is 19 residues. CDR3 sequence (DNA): TGCGCCAGCAGCCGGACAGGGGGCGAGTTCGGGGGAGCCAAAAACATTCAGTACTTC. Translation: CASSRTGGEFGGAKNIQYF.

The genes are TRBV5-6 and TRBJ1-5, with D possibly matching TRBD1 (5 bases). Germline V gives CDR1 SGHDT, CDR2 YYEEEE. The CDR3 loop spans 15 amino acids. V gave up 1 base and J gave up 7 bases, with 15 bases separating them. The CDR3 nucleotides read TGTGCCAGCAGCTTGTTAAGCCAGGGTCGACAGCCCCAGCATTTT. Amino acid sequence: CASSLLSQGRQPQHF.

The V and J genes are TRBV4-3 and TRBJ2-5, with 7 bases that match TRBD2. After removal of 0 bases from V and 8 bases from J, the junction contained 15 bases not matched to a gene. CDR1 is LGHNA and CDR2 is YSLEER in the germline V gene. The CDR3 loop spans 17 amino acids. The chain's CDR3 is CASSQDTYPSGVGTQYF. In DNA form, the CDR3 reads TGCGCCAGCAGCCAAGATACCTACCCCAGCGGGGTTGGTACCCAGTACTTC.

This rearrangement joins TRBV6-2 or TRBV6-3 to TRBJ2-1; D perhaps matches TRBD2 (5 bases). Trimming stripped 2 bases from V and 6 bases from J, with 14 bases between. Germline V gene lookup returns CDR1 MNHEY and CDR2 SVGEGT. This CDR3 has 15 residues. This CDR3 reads CASSYQRTATNEQFF. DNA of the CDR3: TGTGCCAGCAGTTACCAGAGGACTGCCACCAATGAGCAGTTCTTC.